This T cell receptor (beta chain) emerged from a study of T cell repertoires in cytomegalovirus infection. Study in general: The study used recently identified HLA-C-restricted and well-studied HLA-B-restricted CMV epitopes. Signatures in public TCR beta sequences pointed to both CMV infection and matching HLA type. Notes on the study in general: The response measured ex vivo was dominated by TCR beta clonotypes (HLA-C-restricted and CMV-specific). Cumulative frequency (of public TCR beta family members) identified carriers of CMV plus the relevant HLA.

TCRdb re-called the reads with MiXCR, one entry per CDR3 protein. The sample lists 110,000 to 150,000 distinct CDR3 sequences, more than 30% occurring once. This CDR3 is built from 15 residues. The V end lost 6 bases, the J end lost 1 base, and 13 bases lay between the germline ends. Germline lookup yields CDR1 MNHNS and CDR2 SASEGT. This clonotype was observed at least ten times. Its antigen is as yet unknown. The input for sequencing was CD8+ T cells from cultured PBMCs, taken from culture after CMV antigen stimulation. The clonotype comes from a human donor in good health (CMV status not recorded). Some clones in this sample may be carry-over from other donors' samples. The rearrangement joins TRBV6-1 to TRBJ2-1; unclear D gene. Written as DNA, the CDR3 is TGTGCCAGCAGCAACGTGGGGTCTTCCTACAATGAGCAGTTCTTC. Protein product: CASSNVGSSYNEQFF.